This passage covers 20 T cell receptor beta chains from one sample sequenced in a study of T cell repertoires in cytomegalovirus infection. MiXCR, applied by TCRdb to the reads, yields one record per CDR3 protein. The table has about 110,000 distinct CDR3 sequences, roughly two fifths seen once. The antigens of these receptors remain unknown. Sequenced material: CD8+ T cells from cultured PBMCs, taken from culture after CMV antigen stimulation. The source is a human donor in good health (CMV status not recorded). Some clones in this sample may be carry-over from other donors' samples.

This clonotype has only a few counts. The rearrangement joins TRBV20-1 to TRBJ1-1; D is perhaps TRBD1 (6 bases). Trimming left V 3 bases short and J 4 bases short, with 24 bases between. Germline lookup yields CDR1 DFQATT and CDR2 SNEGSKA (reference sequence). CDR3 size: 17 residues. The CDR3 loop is CSARSTSSRTDGTEAFF. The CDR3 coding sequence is TGCAGTGCTAGGAGTACTTCTTCGCGGACAGATGGCACTGAAGCTTTCTTT.

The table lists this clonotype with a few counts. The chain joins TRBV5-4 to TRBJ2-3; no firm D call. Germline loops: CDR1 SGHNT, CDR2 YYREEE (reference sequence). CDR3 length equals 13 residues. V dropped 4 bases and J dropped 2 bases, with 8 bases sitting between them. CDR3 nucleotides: TGTGCCAGCAGCGAGGTAATCACAGATACGCAGTATTTT. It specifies CASSEVITDTQYF. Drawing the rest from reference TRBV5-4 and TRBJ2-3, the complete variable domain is ETGVTQSPTHLIKTRGQQVTLRCSSQSGHNTVSWYQQALGQGPQFIFQYYREEENGRGNFPPRFSGLQFPNYSSELNVNALELDDSALYLCASSEVITDTQYFGPGTRLTVL.

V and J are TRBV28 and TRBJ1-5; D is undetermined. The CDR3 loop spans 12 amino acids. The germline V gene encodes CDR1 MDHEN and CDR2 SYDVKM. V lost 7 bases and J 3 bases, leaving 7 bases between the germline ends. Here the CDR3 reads CASTWANQPQHF. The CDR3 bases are TGTGCCAGCACCTGGGCCAATCAGCCCCAGCATTTT.

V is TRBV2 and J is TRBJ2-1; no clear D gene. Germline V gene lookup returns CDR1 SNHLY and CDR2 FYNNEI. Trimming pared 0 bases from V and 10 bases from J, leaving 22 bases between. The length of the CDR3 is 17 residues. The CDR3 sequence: CASSEAATYGPQWEQFF. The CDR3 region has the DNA TGTGCCAGCAGTGAAGCCGCCACGTATGGTCCACAATGGGAGCAGTTCTTC.

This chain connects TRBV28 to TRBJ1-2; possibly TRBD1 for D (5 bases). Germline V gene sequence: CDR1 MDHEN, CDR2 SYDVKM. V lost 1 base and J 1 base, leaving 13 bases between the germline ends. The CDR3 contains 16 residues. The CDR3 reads CASSLFRDVFNYGYTF. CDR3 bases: TGTGCCAGCAGTTTATTTCGGGACGTCTTTAACTATGGCTACACCTTC.

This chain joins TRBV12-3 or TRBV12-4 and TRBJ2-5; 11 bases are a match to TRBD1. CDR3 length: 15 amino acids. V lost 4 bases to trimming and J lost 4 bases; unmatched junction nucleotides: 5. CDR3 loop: CASSSSGTGGETQYF. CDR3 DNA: TGTGCCAGCAGTTCCTCCGGGACAGGGGGAGAGACCCAGTACTTC.

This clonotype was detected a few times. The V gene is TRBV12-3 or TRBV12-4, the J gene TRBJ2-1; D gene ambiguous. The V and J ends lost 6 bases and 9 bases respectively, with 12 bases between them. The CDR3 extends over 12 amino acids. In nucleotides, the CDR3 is TGTGCCAGCAGCCCCGGGTTGGGTGAGCAGTTCTTC. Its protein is CASSPGLGEQFF.

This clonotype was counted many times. The CDR3 reads CASTPDGGNTIYF. DNA for the CDR3: TGTGCCAGCACCCCGGACGGCGGAAACACCATATATTTT. The rearrangement links TRBV7-9 to TRBJ1-3; unclear D gene. The CDR3 covers 13 residues. The germline V and J ends were trimmed by 7 bases and 4 bases, with 11 bases remaining between them. Germline V gene sequence: CDR1 SEHNR, CDR2 FQNEAQ (reference sequence).

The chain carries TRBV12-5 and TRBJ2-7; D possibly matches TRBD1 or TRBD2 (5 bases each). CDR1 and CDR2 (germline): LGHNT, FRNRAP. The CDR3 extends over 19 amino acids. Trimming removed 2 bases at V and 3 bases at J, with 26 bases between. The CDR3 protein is CASGLPRAKGGGRVYEQYF. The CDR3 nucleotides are TGTGCTAGTGGTTTGCCCCGGGCCAAAGGTGGGGGTAGGGTCTACGAGCAGTACTTC.

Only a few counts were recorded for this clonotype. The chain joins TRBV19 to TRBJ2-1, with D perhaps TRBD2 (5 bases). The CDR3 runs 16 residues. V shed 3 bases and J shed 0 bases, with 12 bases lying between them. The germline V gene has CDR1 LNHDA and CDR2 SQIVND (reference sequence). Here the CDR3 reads CASSIGLPGSYNEQFF. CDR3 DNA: TGTGCCAGTAGTATCGGACTCCCGGGCTCCTACAATGAGCAGTTCTTC.

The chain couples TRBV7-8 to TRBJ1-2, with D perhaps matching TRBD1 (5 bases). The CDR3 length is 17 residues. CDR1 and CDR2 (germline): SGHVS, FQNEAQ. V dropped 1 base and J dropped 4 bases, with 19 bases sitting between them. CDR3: CASSLVGTLKRGYGYTF. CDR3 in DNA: TGTGCCAGCAGCTTAGTGGGGACGTTGAAGAGGGGCTATGGCTACACCTTC.

The CDR3 sequence is CASSQGSYNEQFF. Here the CDR3 DNA reads TGTGCCAGTAGTCAGGGATCCTACAATGAGCAGTTCTTC. V gene TRBV19 combines with J gene TRBJ2-1, with a weak D call TRBD1 (5 bases). Per the germline V gene, CDR1 is LNHDA and CDR2 is SQIVND (reference sequence). The CDR3 is 13 amino acids. The V gene lost 5 bases and the J gene lost 1 base, with 6 bases spanning the gap. Based on the CDR3 plus reference TRBV19 and TRBJ2-1, the full variable domain is DGGITQSPKYLFRKEGQNVTLSCEQNLNHDAMYWYRQDPGQGLRLIYYSQIVNDFQKGDIAEGYSVSREKKESFPLTVTSAQKNPTAFYLCASSQGSYNEQFFGPGTRLTVL.

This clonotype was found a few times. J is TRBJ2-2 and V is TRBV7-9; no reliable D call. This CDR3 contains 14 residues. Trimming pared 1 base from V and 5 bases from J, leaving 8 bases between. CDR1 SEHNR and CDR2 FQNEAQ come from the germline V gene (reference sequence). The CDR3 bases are TGTGCCAGCAGCTTAGGGTCGGATACCGGGGAGCTGTTTTTT. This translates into CASSLGSDTGELFF.

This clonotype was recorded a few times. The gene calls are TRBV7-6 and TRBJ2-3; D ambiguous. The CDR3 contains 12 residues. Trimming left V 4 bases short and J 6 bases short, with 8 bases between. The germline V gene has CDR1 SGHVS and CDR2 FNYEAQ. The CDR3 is CASSSLEDTQYF. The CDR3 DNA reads TGTGCCAGCAGCTCTCTAGAGGATACGCAGTATTTT. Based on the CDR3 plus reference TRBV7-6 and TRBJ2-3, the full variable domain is GAGVSQSPRYKVTKRGQDVALRCDPISGHVSLYWYRQALGQGPEFLTYFNYEAQQDKSGLPNDRFSAERPEGSISTLTIQRTEQRDSAMYRCASSSLEDTQYFGPGTRLTVL.

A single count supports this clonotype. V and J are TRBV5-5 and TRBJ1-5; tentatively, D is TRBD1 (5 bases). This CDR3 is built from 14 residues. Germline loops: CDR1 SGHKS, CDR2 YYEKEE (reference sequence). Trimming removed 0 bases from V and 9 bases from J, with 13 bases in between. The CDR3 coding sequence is TGTGCCAGCAGCTTGGGAGGTGGCCAGGGGCCCCAGCATTTT. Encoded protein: CASSLGGGQGPQHF.

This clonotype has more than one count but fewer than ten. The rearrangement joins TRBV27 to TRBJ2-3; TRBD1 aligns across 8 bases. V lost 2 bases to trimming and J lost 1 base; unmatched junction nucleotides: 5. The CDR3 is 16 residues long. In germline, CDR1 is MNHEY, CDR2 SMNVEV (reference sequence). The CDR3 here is CASSLLPGQGTDTQYF. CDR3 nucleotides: TGTGCCAGCAGTTTACTTCCGGGACAGGGCACAGATACGCAGTATTTT.

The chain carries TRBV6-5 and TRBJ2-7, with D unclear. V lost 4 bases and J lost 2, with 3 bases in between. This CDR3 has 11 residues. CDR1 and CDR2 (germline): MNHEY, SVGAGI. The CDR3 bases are TGTGCCAGCAGTTCCCCCTACGAGCAGTACTTC. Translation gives CASSSPYEQYF.

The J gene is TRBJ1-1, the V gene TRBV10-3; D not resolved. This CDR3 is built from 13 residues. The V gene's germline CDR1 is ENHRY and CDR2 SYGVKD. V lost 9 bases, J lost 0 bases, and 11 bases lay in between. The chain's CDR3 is CAIQTTMNTEAFF. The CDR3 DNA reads TGTGCCATACAGACGACCATGAACACTGAAGCTTTCTTT.

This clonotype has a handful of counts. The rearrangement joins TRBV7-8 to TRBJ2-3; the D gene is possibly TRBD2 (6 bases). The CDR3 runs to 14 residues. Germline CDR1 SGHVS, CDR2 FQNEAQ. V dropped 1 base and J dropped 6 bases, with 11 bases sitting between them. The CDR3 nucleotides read TGTGCCAGCAGCTTAGTATGGGGGGACGATACGCAGTATTTT. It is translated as CASSLVWGDDTQYF.

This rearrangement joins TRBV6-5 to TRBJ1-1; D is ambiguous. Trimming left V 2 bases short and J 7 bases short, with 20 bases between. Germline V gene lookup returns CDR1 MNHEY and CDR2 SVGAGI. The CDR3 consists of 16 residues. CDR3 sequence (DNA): TGTGCCAGCAGTTACGGAGGGTACGGTTACACTCTTGAAGCTTTCTTT. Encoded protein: CASSYGGYGYTLEAFF.